Sequencing of this T cell receptor beta chain was carried out in a study of T-cell memory formation after mild COVID-19. Study context: Clustering of TCRs was largely donor specific.

Findings of the study overall: For contracting clones, CD4+ ones sat mainly in CM and EM, CD8+ in EMRA.

A note on this clonotype: Its antigen is still unknown.

TCRdb independently ran MiXCR on the 5' RACE reads; one entry per CDR3 protein. Among about 350,000 distinct CDR3 sequences listed, over 13% were seen once. The CDR3 has 14 residues. V was clipped by 3 bases and J by 3 bases, with 10 bases between them. Germline CDR1 and CDR2: SGHNT and YYREEE (reference sequence). The sequencing sample was made of PBMCs or a T cell subset sorted from them (not recorded which). The origin of this receptor is a man between 18 and 35 years old who had mild COVID-19 (a few samples of this study predate the infection). Cell type and time point are not known. The chain employs TRBV5-4 and TRBJ2-1; D call uncertain. In nucleotides, the CDR3 is TGTGCCAGCAGCTCCCCCAGCAGCTACAATGAGCAGTTCTTC. Amino acid sequence: CASSSPSSYNEQFF.